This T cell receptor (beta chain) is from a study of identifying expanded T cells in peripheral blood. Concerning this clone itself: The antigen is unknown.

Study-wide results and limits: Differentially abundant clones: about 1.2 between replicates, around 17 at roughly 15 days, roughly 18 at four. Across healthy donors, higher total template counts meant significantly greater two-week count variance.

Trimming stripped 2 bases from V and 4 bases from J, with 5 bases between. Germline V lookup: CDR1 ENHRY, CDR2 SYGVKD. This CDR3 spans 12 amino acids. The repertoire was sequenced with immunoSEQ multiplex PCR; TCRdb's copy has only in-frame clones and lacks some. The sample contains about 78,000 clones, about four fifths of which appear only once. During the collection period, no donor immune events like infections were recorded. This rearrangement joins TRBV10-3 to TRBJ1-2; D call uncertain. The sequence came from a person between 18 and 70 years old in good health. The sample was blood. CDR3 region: CAISEHSYGYTF. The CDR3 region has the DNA TGTGCCATCAGTGAGCACAGCTATGGCTACACCTTC.